This TCR beta chain was captured by sequencing in a study of graft-versus-host responses after intestinal transplantation. The table came from immunoSEQ multiplex PCR; TCRdb's copy has only in-frame clones and leaves some out. The sample shows 8,500 to 10,000 clones, about 88% of them seen only once. Processing was applied to graft tissue in order to liberate intraepithelial and lamina propria lymphocytes. Germline CDR1 SSHAT, CDR2 FNYEAQ (reference sequence). J lost 7 bases, V lost 5 bases, and 9 bases had no gene match. This CDR3 contains 15 residues. The chain couples TRBV7-7 to TRBJ2-1; the match to TRBD2 covers 9 bases. The sequences come from ileum tissue, collected roughly 110 weeks after intestinal transplantation. This receptor was obtained from a human patient who received an intestinal transplant, so some T cells may come from the graft donor. The CDR3, as DNA: TGTGCCAGCAGCCCAGCGGGGGGAGTTGTAAATGAGCAGTTCTTC. Amino acid sequence: CASSPAGGVVNEQFF.